The 22 T cell receptor beta chains below were found in one sample sequenced in a study of blood T cells in healthy people across ages. The use of a sample-barcoded 5' primer and a J-beta primer mix characterized a second PCR of roughly 6 to 12 cycles. TCRdb redid the calling of the 5' RACE reads with MiXCR, one entry per CDR3 protein. The sample includes 1.5 million to 2 million distinct CDR3 sequences, roughly 27% of them seen just once. The sequenced sample was blood. All receptors come from a woman aged 30 to 39 in good health.

CDR3 sequence: CASSQDGGSDNEQFF. Written as DNA, the CDR3 is TGTGCCAGCAGCCAAGATGGGGGGAGTGACAATGAGCAGTTCTTC. The rearrangement links TRBV3-1 to TRBJ2-1, with a weak D call TRBD2 (6 bases). The CDR3 length is 15 residues. V lost 0 bases to trimming and J lost 5 bases, with 11 bases between them. Germline-derived CDR1 and CDR2 are LGHDT and YNNKEL (reference sequence).

There are a few counts of this clonotype. This chain links TRBV27 with TRBJ2-7, with D maybe TRBD2 (6 bases). CDR3 length equals 15 residues. V gave up 1 base and J gave up 3 bases, with 13 bases separating them. Germline CDR1 and CDR2: MNHEY and SMNVEV (reference sequence). CDR3 DNA sequence: TGTGCCAGCAGTTTATACGGGCAGGGAGGCTACGAGCAGTACTTC. Translated: CASSLYGQGGYEQYF.

V is TRBV7-6 and J is TRBJ2-3; D is uncertain. This CDR3 comprises 15 residues. V was pared by 4 bases and J by 0 bases, with 11 bases between. In germline, CDR1 is SGHVS, CDR2 FNYEAQ. Here the CDR3 DNA reads TGTGCCAGCAGCTCGGCCCTTTCTAGCACAGATACGCAGTATTTT. Translation: CASSSALSSTDTQYF.

The chain recombines TRBV11-2 with TRBJ1-3; D perhaps matches TRBD1 (6 bases). The length of the CDR3 is 15 residues. CDR1 SGHAT and CDR2 FQNNGV come from the germline V gene. Between the trimmed V and J ends, which lost 5 bases and 5 bases, there was a span of 16 bases. The DNA for the CDR3 is TGTGCCAGCAGCCTCAGGGGTTTCGTGAGAAACACCATATATTTT. The encoded protein is CASSLRGFVRNTIYF.

This clonotype was counted only a few times. This chain joins TRBV19 and TRBJ1-2; D is perhaps TRBD1 (5 bases). CDR1 and CDR2 (germline): LNHDA, SQIVND (reference sequence). CDR3 length equals 12 residues. The germline V and J ends were trimmed by 8 bases and 1 base, with 8 bases remaining between them. The CDR3 spells CASLGVNYGYTF. Written as DNA, the CDR3 is TGTGCCAGTCTGGGGGTTAACTATGGCTACACCTTC.

This clonotype was recorded only once. A read error may be the cause here, since a much bigger clone is one base away. The gene calls are TRBV4-3 and TRBJ2-1, with D possibly called TRBD1 or TRBD2 (5 bases each). Germline CDR1 reads LGHNA; CDR2 reads YSLEER. The CDR3 sequence is 13 residues long. Between the trimmed V and J ends, which lost 1 base and 10 bases, there was a span of 11 bases. CDR3 loop: CASSQGMGDEQFF. The CDR3 nucleotides are TGCGCCAGCAGCCAAGGTATGGGGGACGAGCAGTTCTTC.

The chain recombines TRBV9 with TRBJ1-2, with 11 positions matching TRBD1. With 4 bases clipped from V and 5 bases from J, the junction kept 7 bases outside the gene matches. CDR3 length: 15 residues. Germline V gene data show CDR1 as SGDLS and CDR2 as YYNGEE. The CDR3 here is CASSLIGTGGYGYTF. The CDR3 nucleotides are TGTGCCAGCAGCCTCATAGGGACAGGGGGTTATGGCTACACCTTC.

Notes on this clonotype: The junction and the germline gene differ at one end; a read error may be behind it. This chain uses TRBV11-1 with TRBJ2-1; TRBD1 matches 8 bases. The CDR3 is 15 residues long. Per the germline V gene, CDR1 is SGHAT and CDR2 is FQDESV (reference sequence). CDR3 amino acids: CTSSSRTGMRNEQFF. CDR3 in DNA: TGTACCAGCAGCTCGAGGACAGGGATGAGGAATGAGCAGTTCTTC.

This CDR3 is CASGTVISSGTQYF. For the CDR3, the DNA is TGTGCCAGTGGGACAGTAATTTCGTCCGGTACGCAGTATTTT. The chain uses TRBV2 and TRBJ2-3; 7 bases are shared with TRBD1. Germline trimming cut 9 bases from V and 8 bases from J; bases unmatched to any gene: 14. The CDR3 runs 14 residues. From germline, CDR1 is SNHLY and CDR2 FYNNEI.

The genes are TRBV10-3 and TRBJ1-4; 10 positions agree with TRBD1. With V trimmed by 1 base and J by 7 bases, 18 bases remained unmatched. The CDR3 runs 20 residues. Germline V CDR1 and CDR2: ENHRY, SYGVKD. Here the CDR3 reads CAISELFPVGTGDLREKLFF. Here the CDR3 DNA reads TGTGCCATCAGTGAGTTGTTTCCGGTCGGGACAGGGGACTTACGTGAAAAACTGTTTTTT.

This clonotype was detected only once. The V gene is TRBV20-1, the J gene TRBJ2-1; TRBD1 might be the D (6 bases). In germline, CDR1 is DFQATT, CDR2 SNEGSKA (reference sequence). The CDR3 covers 13 residues. Written as DNA, the CDR3 is TGCAGCAACGACAGGAGCTCCTACAATGAGCAGTTCTTC. This sequence encodes CSNDRSSYNEQFF.

The rearrangement links TRBV7-2 to TRBJ2-4; TRBD2 matches 7 bases. Germline V gives CDR1 SGHTA, CDR2 FQGNSA. The CDR3 sequence is 17 residues long. Losses at the gene ends were 5 bases for V and 9 bases for J; bases not matched to a gene: 19. CDR3 in amino acids: CASSQGVGWEGRSIQYF. As DNA, the CDR3 is TGTGCCAGCAGCCAAGGGGTCGGTTGGGAGGGCAGATCCATTCAGTACTTC.

This clonotype was recorded at least ten times. The chain couples TRBV10-3 to TRBJ2-5, with D perhaps matching TRBD1 (6 bases). The CDR3 spans 14 residues. Trimming removed 4 bases from V and 2 bases from J, with 11 bases in between. CDR1 and CDR2 (germline): ENHRY, SYGVKD. In DNA form, the CDR3 reads TGTGCCATCAGTGGCAGGGGAGCTCAAGAGACCCAGTACTTC. Translated: CAISGRGAQETQYF.

This clonotype was seen only a few times. The V and J genes are TRBV9 and TRBJ2-1; D may be TRBD2 (6 bases). Per the germline V gene, CDR1 is SGDLS and CDR2 is YYNGEE. The CDR3 runs 15 residues. V lost 0 bases and J lost 7, with 14 bases in between. CDR3 DNA sequence: TGTGCCAGCAGCGTAGATACGGGGGATTTAAATGAGCAGTTCTTC. It yields the protein CASSVDTGDLNEQFF.

This clonotype was observed a handful of times. An end of the junction differs from the germline gene, which may be a read error. This CDR3 is CSTRDSEHSGANVLTF. CDR3 in DNA: TGCAGTACTAGAGATTCAGAGCACTCTGGGGCCAACGTCCTGACTTTC. The rearrangement uses TRBV20-1 and TRBJ2-6; D might be TRBD2 (5 bases). Germline CDR1 DFQATT, CDR2 SNEGSKA (reference sequence). The CDR3 runs to 16 residues.

The chain recombines TRBV21-1 with TRBJ1-1; TRBD1, the table's D call, was not compared with the DNA. TRBV21-1 is flagged as a pseudogene. The CDR3 has 14 amino acids. The CDR3 bases are TGTGCCAGCAGCGCTGGCCCAGGGGACACTGAAGCTTTCTTT. Protein: CASSAGPGDTEAFF.

The chain employs TRBV20-1 and TRBJ1-2; D call uncertain. This CDR3 contains 14 residues. The V gene's germline CDR1 is DFQATT and CDR2 SNEGSKA (reference sequence). V was trimmed by 3 bases and J by 8 bases, leaving 19 bases between them. CDR3 sequence (DNA): TGCAGTGCTAGTGGGGTCAGTTTAGGAGACGGCTACACCTTC. Translated, it gives CSASGVSLGDGYTF.

This clonotype was picked up a small number of times. The chain has TRBV6-6 and TRBJ1-6; D gene uncertain. Trimming removed 6 bases at V and 8 bases at J, with 11 bases between. The CDR3 runs 13 residues. The germline V gene has CDR1 MNHNY and CDR2 SVGAGI (reference sequence). CDR3 residues: CASRPLKDSPLHF. The CDR3, as DNA: TGTGCCAGCAGACCACTGAAGGATTCACCCCTCCACTTT.

Only a few counts were recorded for this clonotype. The chain employs TRBV15 and TRBJ2-7; D not certain. V shed 3 bases and J shed 3 bases, with 12 bases lying between them. In germline, CDR1 is LNHNV, CDR2 YYDKDF (reference sequence). This CDR3 is 14 amino acids long. The CDR3 reads CATSRDGGFYEQYF. The CDR3 DNA reads as TGTGCCACCAGCAGGGACGGCGGATTCTACGAGCAGTACTTC. The full variable domain, completed using reference TRBV15 and TRBJ2-7, is DAMVIQNPRYQVTQFGKPVTLSCSQTLNHNVMYWYQQKSSQAPKLLFHYYDKDFNNEADTPDNFQSRRPNTSFCFLDIRSPGLGDTAMYLCATSRDGGFYEQYFGPGTRLTVT.

This clonotype was counted between two and nine times. This sequence joins TRBV15 and TRBJ2-3; 10 bases fit TRBD2. The V segment lost 2 bases and the J segment 2 bases; nucleotides outside the gene matches: 13. The CDR3 is 19 amino acids. Germline V gene data show CDR1 as LNHNV and CDR2 as YYDKDF (reference sequence). The CDR3 sequence is CATSRNSGRPMTYTDTQYF. CDR3 bases: TGTGCCACCAGCAGAAATAGCGGGAGGCCTATGACTTACACAGATACGCAGTATTTT.

This rearrangement joins TRBV25-1 to TRBJ2-5; tentatively, D is TRBD1 (5 bases). V dropped 3 bases and J dropped 4 bases, with 9 bases sitting between them. Per the germline V gene, CDR1 is MGHDK and CDR2 is SYGVNS. The CDR3 consists of 13 residues. As DNA, the CDR3 is TGTGCCAGCAGTGACGGCAGGGCAGAGACCCAGTACTTC. This codes for CASSDGRAETQYF. Complete variable domain (other parts from reference TRBV25-1 and TRBJ2-5): EADIYQTPRYLVIGTGKKITLECSQTMGHDKMYWYQQDPGMELHLIHYSYGVNSTEKGDLSSESTVSRIRTEHFPLTLESARPSHTSQYLCASSDGRAETQYFGPGTRLLVL.

This clonotype was counted only a few times. This chain connects TRBV6-5 to TRBJ2-7; 9 bases match TRBD1. The CDR3 spans 15 residues. Germline V gives CDR1 MNHEY, CDR2 SVGAGI. The V segment lost 4 bases and the J segment 6 bases; nucleotides outside the gene matches: 10. The CDR3 nucleotides read TGTGCCAGCAGTTTATCCGGGACAGGGAGGGTCGAGCAGTACTTC. As protein: CASSLSGTGRVEQYF.